The rows below give T cell receptor beta chains drawn from one sample of a study of T-cell reconstitution after alpha-beta-depleted transplantation in children. TCRdb independently ran MiXCR on the PCR reads; one entry per CDR3 protein. Of nearly 350,000 distinct CDR3 sequences in the sample, 16% are singletons; the top ten hold just over 40%. The sample was PBMCs, mostly from graft donor cells, taken 360 days after TCRalphabeta/CD19-depleted stem cell transplant. The receptors come from a male patient between 2 and 10 years old who had a stem cell transplant for acute lymphoblastic leukemia, so the T cells may come from the graft donor. Both conserved end residues are part of each CDR3. Fields, in order: J gene, clone size, D gene, CDR3 length, V gene, CDR3 DNA, CDR3 protein. The D gene is left open where the match is weak. A row's size may be missing; if present it is once, few, many or a size class.

j_gene: TRBJ2-2
abundance: many
d_gene: .
len: 13
v_gene: TRBV12-3/TRBV12-4
CDR3nt: TGTGCCAGCAGTAAAAGGGGAAGCGGGGAGCTGTTTTTT
CDR3aa: CASSKRGSGELFF

j_gene: TRBJ2-7
abundance: .
d_gene: .
len: 16
v_gene: TRBV10-3
CDR3nt: TGTGCCATCAGTGAGTCGGCTATGCGCCCTGCCTACGAGCAGTACTTC
CDR3aa: CAISESAMRPAYEQYF

j_gene: TRBJ1-5
abundance: few
d_gene: .
len: 15
v_gene: TRBV5-1
CDR3nt: TGCGCCAGCAGCTCTGACAGCAATAGCAATCAGCCCCAGCATTTT
CDR3aa: CASSSDSNSNQPQHF

j_gene: TRBJ1-1
abundance: .
d_gene: TRBD1
len: 13
v_gene: TRBV6-1
CDR3nt: TGTGCCAGCAGGCCAGGGGGTTCCCTTGAAGCTTTCTTT
CDR3aa: CASRPGGSLEAFF

j_gene: TRBJ2-7
abundance: .
d_gene: .
len: 15
v_gene: TRBV9
CDR3nt: TGTGCCAGCAGCGTAGGGTGGGGACCCCCCTACGAGCAGTACTTC
CDR3aa: CASSVGWGPPYEQYF

j_gene: TRBJ2-5
abundance: .
d_gene: TRBD2
len: 15
v_gene: TRBV4-2
CDR3nt: TGTGCCAGCAGCCAAGGAGGACTAGGCGGGGAGACCCAGTACTTC
CDR3aa: CASSQGGLGGETQYF

j_gene: TRBJ2-3
abundance: few
d_gene: TRBD2
len: 17
v_gene: TRBV27
CDR3nt: TGTGCCAGCAGTTTTCGGACTAGCGGGAGAAGGGCAGATACGCAGTATTTT
CDR3aa: CASSFRTSGRRADTQYF

j_gene: TRBJ2-7
abundance: .
d_gene: TRBD2
len: 15
v_gene: TRBV18
CDR3nt: TGTGCCAGCTCACCACCGGGACTAGCATACTACGAGCAGTACTTC
CDR3aa: CASSPPGLAYYEQYF

j_gene: TRBJ1-1
abundance: many
d_gene: TRBD1
len: 16
v_gene: TRBV29-1
CDR3nt: TGCAGCGTTGATAATACTGCCGGGACAGGGGACACTGAAGCTTTCTTT
CDR3aa: CSVDNTAGTGDTEAFF

j_gene: TRBJ2-1
abundance: few
d_gene: TRBD2
len: 16
v_gene: TRBV4-3
CDR3nt: TGCGCCAGCAGCCCCCTCTGGACTAGCGGGAGCGATGAGCAGTTCTTC
CDR3aa: CASSPLWTSGSDEQFF

j_gene: TRBJ2-1
abundance: .
d_gene: TRBD2
len: 12
v_gene: TRBV29-1
CDR3nt: TGCAGCGTTGCCCAGAATAGCGGGGCCCAGTTCTTC
CDR3aa: CSVAQNSGAQFF

j_gene: TRBJ2-7
abundance: .
d_gene: .
len: 16
v_gene: TRBV7-9
CDR3nt: TGTGCCAGCAGCTTAGGGGAATCCGGGACAAGGACCGAGCAGTACTTC
CDR3aa: CASSLGESGTRTEQYF

j_gene: TRBJ2-5
abundance: .
d_gene: TRBD2
len: 20
v_gene: TRBV7-6
CDR3nt: TGTGCCAGCAGCTTAGGGCCCGTCATGGGACTAGCGGGAGTTAGGGAGACCCAGTACTTC
CDR3aa: CASSLGPVMGLAGVRETQYF

j_gene: TRBJ2-1
abundance: .
d_gene: TRBD2
len: 15
v_gene: TRBV5-1
CDR3nt: TGCGCCAGCAGCGCAGGACTAGGCTCCTACAATGAGCAGTTCTTC
CDR3aa: CASSAGLGSYNEQFF

j_gene: TRBJ2-5
abundance: .
d_gene: .
len: 16
v_gene: TRBV6-2/TRBV6-3
CDR3nt: TGTGCCAGCAGTTACGGTAGCGCGGACTTCCAAGAGACCCAGTACTTC
CDR3aa: CASSYGSADFQETQYF

j_gene: TRBJ2-1
abundance: .
d_gene: .
len: 19
v_gene: TRBV11-1
CDR3nt: TGTGCCAGCAGTCCCATCGCCGCCGGGGAGGTTGATCCGGACAATGAGCAGTTCTTC
CDR3aa: CASSPIAAGEVDPDNEQFF

j_gene: TRBJ2-3
abundance: few
d_gene: TRBD2
len: 18
v_gene: TRBV24-1
CDR3nt: TGTGCCACCAGTGATTCATATAGCGGGAGGGCCTGCACAGATACGCAGTATTTT
CDR3aa: CATSDSYSGRACTDTQYF

j_gene: TRBJ2-1
abundance: .
d_gene: .
len: 14
v_gene: TRBV27
CDR3nt: TGTGCCAGCAGTTTCCAGACCCCCTACAATGAGCAGTTCTTC
CDR3aa: CASSFQTPYNEQFF

j_gene: TRBJ2-5
abundance: .
d_gene: .
len: 16
v_gene: TRBV5-1
CDR3nt: TGCGCCAGCAGCTTGGAAAACGGCAAGGGGATGGAGACCCAGTACTTC
CDR3aa: CASSLENGKGMETQYF

j_gene: TRBJ1-5
abundance: .
d_gene: .
len: 14
v_gene: TRBV20-1
CDR3nt: TGCAGTGCTAGTGAACAGGTGAACAATCAGCCCCAGCATTTT
CDR3aa: CSASEQVNNQPQHF

j_gene: TRBJ1-1
abundance: .
d_gene: .
len: 11
v_gene: TRBV19
CDR3nt: TGTGCCAGCGGTTTTGGTGGGGAAGCTTTCTTT
CDR3aa: CASGFGGEAFF

j_gene: TRBJ2-1
abundance: few
d_gene: TRBD2
len: 15
v_gene: TRBV7-3
CDR3nt: TGTGCCAGCAGCCCCCAAGCGGGGGGTTACAATGAGCAGTTCTTC
CDR3aa: CASSPQAGGYNEQFF

j_gene: TRBJ2-1
abundance: .
d_gene: TRBD1
len: 14
v_gene: TRBV28
CDR3nt: TGTGCCAGCAGTTTATTTGTGGGACAGGCTGAGCAGTTCTTC
CDR3aa: CASSLFVGQAEQFF

j_gene: TRBJ2-3
abundance: few
d_gene: TRBD2
len: 18
v_gene: TRBV27
CDR3nt: TGTGCCAGCAGTCTGGGACTAGCGGCCCCTGGGAGCACAGATACGCAGTATTTT
CDR3aa: CASSLGLAAPGSTDTQYF

j_gene: TRBJ1-5
abundance: .
d_gene: .
len: 19
v_gene: TRBV7-3
CDR3nt: TGTGCCAGCAGCTTAACGAGGGTCAGGGTCGTCGATAGCAATCAGCCCCAGCATTTT
CDR3aa: CASSLTRVRVVDSNQPQHF

j_gene: TRBJ2-5
abundance: .
d_gene: .
len: 16
v_gene: TRBV25-1
CDR3nt: TGTGCCAGCAGTGAACCTACACCCCACGCGGCGGGGACCCAGTACTTC
CDR3aa: CASSEPTPHAAGTQYF

j_gene: TRBJ2-5
abundance: .
d_gene: .
len: 13
v_gene: TRBV20-1
CDR3nt: TGCAGTGCTAGGGTGGCCGTTCGGGAGACCCAGTACTTC
CDR3aa: CSARVAVRETQYF

j_gene: TRBJ2-1
abundance: few
d_gene: TRBD2
len: 16
v_gene: TRBV20-1
CDR3nt: TGCAGTGCTAGGTCAGAACGGGGGGGAACCTACAATGAGCAGTTCTTC
CDR3aa: CSARSERGGTYNEQFF

j_gene: TRBJ1-4
abundance: .
d_gene: .
len: 16
v_gene: TRBV6-1
CDR3nt: TGTGCCAGCATCCCCCAGCGGGGTTCAACTAATGAAAAACTGTTTTTT
CDR3aa: CASIPQRGSTNEKLFF

j_gene: TRBJ2-5
abundance: few
d_gene: .
len: 13
v_gene: TRBV10-3
CDR3nt: TGTGCCATCAGTGTCGGGGTCGGGGAGACCCAGTACTTC
CDR3aa: CAISVGVGETQYF

j_gene: TRBJ1-5
abundance: many
d_gene: .
len: 13
v_gene: TRBV15
CDR3nt: TGTGCCACCAGCAGGGGGGTACGTCAGCCCCAGCATTTT
CDR3aa: CATSRGVRQPQHF

j_gene: TRBJ2-5
abundance: many
d_gene: .
len: 12
v_gene: TRBV21-1
CDR3nt: TGTGCCGGGACAGGTGGGGAAGAGACCCAGTACTTC
CDR3aa: CAGTGGEETQYF

j_gene: TRBJ2-5
abundance: few
d_gene: .
len: 15
v_gene: TRBV7-9
CDR3nt: TGTGCCAGCAGCTTAGGGGGGCCAGTGGTAGAGACCCAGTACTTC
CDR3aa: CASSLGGPVVETQYF

j_gene: TRBJ2-2
abundance: few
d_gene: .
len: 14
v_gene: TRBV5-1
CDR3nt: TGCGCCAGCAGCCTAGGAGGGGACGCCGGGGAGCTGTTTTTT
CDR3aa: CASSLGGDAGELFF

j_gene: TRBJ2-7
abundance: few
d_gene: .
len: 14
v_gene: TRBV6-5
CDR3nt: TGTGCCAGCCGCAGCCAGGTCTACGCCTACGAGCAGTACTTC
CDR3aa: CASRSQVYAYEQYF

j_gene: TRBJ1-2
abundance: many
d_gene: TRBD1
len: 13
v_gene: TRBV28
CDR3nt: TGTGCCAGCAGTCCAACCAGACAGGGCTTTTTGACCTTC
CDR3aa: CASSPTRQGFLTF

j_gene: TRBJ2-2
abundance: .
d_gene: TRBD2
len: 18
v_gene: TRBV11-1
CDR3nt: TGTGCCAGCAGCTCCCCACTAGCGATCCAACCGAACACCGGGGAGCTGTTTTTT
CDR3aa: CASSSPLAIQPNTGELFF

j_gene: TRBJ1-2
abundance: .
d_gene: TRBD1
len: 14
v_gene: TRBV6-1
CDR3nt: TGTGCCAGCAGTGAAGCCGGGACAGTCTATGGCTACACCTTC
CDR3aa: CASSEAGTVYGYTF

j_gene: TRBJ2-1
abundance: many
d_gene: TRBD1
len: 15
v_gene: TRBV12-3/TRBV12-4
CDR3nt: TGTGCCAGCAGTTTCGGACAGGGGGCCTACAATGAGCAGTTCTTC
CDR3aa: CASSFGQGAYNEQFF

j_gene: TRBJ2-5
abundance: .
d_gene: TRBD1
len: 17
v_gene: TRBV14
CDR3nt: TGTGCCAGCAGCCAAGATACCGGGACAGGGGGACAAGAGACCCAGTACTTC
CDR3aa: CASSQDTGTGGQETQYF

j_gene: TRBJ2-7
abundance: few
d_gene: .
len: 13
v_gene: TRBV14
CDR3nt: TGTGCCAGCAGCCAAAGGCAGGGCAGGGAGCAGTACTTC
CDR3aa: CASSQRQGREQYF

j_gene: TRBJ2-1
abundance: few
d_gene: .
len: 15
v_gene: TRBV6-5
CDR3nt: TGTGCCAGCAGTTACTCACAGGGTTTCTACAATGAGCAGTTCTTC
CDR3aa: CASSYSQGFYNEQFF

j_gene: TRBJ2-7
abundance: few
d_gene: .
len: 14
v_gene: TRBV20-1
CDR3nt: TGCAGTGCTAGAGTCGGGACATCAACCTACGAGCAGTACTTC
CDR3aa: CSARVGTSTYEQYF

j_gene: TRBJ1-4
abundance: many
d_gene: .
len: 14
v_gene: TRBV12-3/TRBV12-4
CDR3nt: TGTGCCAGCAGCCCCGATGGGGAGGGTGAAAAACTGTTTTTT
CDR3aa: CASSPDGEGEKLFF

j_gene: TRBJ2-5
abundance: .
d_gene: TRBD2
len: 15
v_gene: TRBV30
CDR3nt: TGTGCCTGGAGTGTAGGTAGCGGGAGTGGAGAGACCCAGTACTTC
CDR3aa: CAWSVGSGSGETQYF

j_gene: TRBJ2-1
abundance: .
d_gene: .
len: 12
v_gene: TRBV19
CDR3nt: TGTGCCAGTAGTGCATCATACAATGAGCAGTTCTTC
CDR3aa: CASSASYNEQFF

j_gene: TRBJ1-4
abundance: .
d_gene: TRBD1
len: 13
v_gene: TRBV29-1
CDR3nt: TGCAGCGCCTGGACAGGAACTAATGAAAAACTGTTTTTT
CDR3aa: CSAWTGTNEKLFF

j_gene: TRBJ2-1
abundance: .
d_gene: TRBD2
len: 16
v_gene: TRBV30
CDR3nt: TGTGCCTGGAGTGGAAAGCGGGAGTCTTACTACAATGAGCAGTTCTTC
CDR3aa: CAWSGKRESYYNEQFF

j_gene: TRBJ2-1
abundance: many
d_gene: .
len: 12
v_gene: TRBV11-2
CDR3nt: TGTGCCAGCAGCCCACTCGGCGGTGAGCAGTTCTTC
CDR3aa: CASSPLGGEQFF

j_gene: TRBJ2-5
abundance: .
d_gene: TRBD2
len: 18
v_gene: TRBV9
CDR3nt: TGTGCCAGCAGCGTAGAAAAGGGTCTAGCGGGAGCCGCTGAGACCCAGTACTTC
CDR3aa: CASSVEKGLAGAAETQYF

j_gene: TRBJ2-4
abundance: .
d_gene: TRBD2
len: 14
v_gene: TRBV6-5
CDR3nt: TGTGCCAGCAGTTACGAGGGACTAGATGACATTCAGTACTTC
CDR3aa: CASSYEGLDDIQYF

j_gene: TRBJ2-3
abundance: few
d_gene: TRBD1
len: 17
v_gene: TRBV5-5
CDR3nt: TGTGCCAGCAGCTTGACGGGGACAGGGGGCAGGGTAGATACGCAGTATTTT
CDR3aa: CASSLTGTGGRVDTQYF

j_gene: TRBJ2-5
abundance: .
d_gene: .
len: 15
v_gene: TRBV24-1
CDR3nt: TGTGCCACCAGTGATAGAACAGGGAACCAAGAGACCCAGTACTTC
CDR3aa: CATSDRTGNQETQYF

j_gene: TRBJ1-6
abundance: many
d_gene: TRBD1
len: 14
v_gene: TRBV12-3/TRBV12-4
CDR3nt: TGTGCCAGCAGCCGACAGGGCGGGGGTTCACCCCTCCACTTT
CDR3aa: CASSRQGGGSPLHF

j_gene: TRBJ2-5
abundance: few
d_gene: TRBD1
len: 13
v_gene: TRBV29-1
CDR3nt: TGCAGTTGGACAGGGGGCATCCGGGAGACCCAGTACTTC
CDR3aa: CSWTGGIRETQYF

j_gene: TRBJ2-1
abundance: .
d_gene: TRBD2
len: 16
v_gene: TRBV25-1
CDR3nt: TGTGCCAGCAGTGTACTCACTAGCGGGAGGTTGAATGAGCAGTTCTTC
CDR3aa: CASSVLTSGRLNEQFF